This T cell receptor (beta chain) came from a study of relationships among human T cell subsets. Overall study results and limits: Clones with over 100 reads held over 60% of CD8+ cytotoxic sequences. Th1, Th2 and regulatory T cells shared many CDR3 sequences.

The ends lost 1 base at V and 0 bases at J; junction bases unmatched: 4. This CDR3 is 16 amino acids long. Germline loops: CDR1 MDHEN, CDR2 SYDVKM. This clonotype rates as large (0.1 to 1%). Its antigen is not known. The T cell receptor alpha and beta CDR3 regions were amplified from mRNA by semiquantitative ARM-PCR. Exponential amplification used communal superprimers after tagged nested gene-specific primers in ARM-PCR. TCRdb reprocessed the multiplex PCR reads via MiXCR and lists one record per CDR3 protein. This table has some 5,400 distinct CDR3 sequences, about 59% appearing once. Anti-CD4 multisort beads removed cells negatively, then anti-CD8 beads positively selected CD8+ T cells.

The chain recombines TRBV28 with TRBJ2-3, with 7 bases lining up with TRBD1. The sequenced sample was CD8+ T cells sorted from blood. This receptor was taken from a man aged 35 to 55 in good health. The CDR3 sequence is CASSLLWDRSTDTQYF. CDR3 sequence (DNA): TGTGCCAGCAGTTTATTGTGGGACAGAAGCACAGATACGCAGTATTTT.